A selection of T cell receptor beta chains follows, all from one sample in a study of CD8 T cells in Susac syndrome. Each CDR3 protein gets one entry after TCRdb re-called the immunoSEQ multiplex PCR reads with MiXCR. There are 200,000 or so distinct CDR3 sequences in the sample; nearly 95% occur only once, and 0.085% to 0.095% lies in the top ten. The sample consisted of CD4+ T cells from PBMCs. The source of these receptors is a human donor with multiple sclerosis. Each CDR3 is given with its conserved first and last residue. A D gene is named only where the DNA matches it firmly. Some rows mark clone size as missing; the rest say once, few, many or name a class of expanded clone.

J: TRBJ2-1
D: TRBD2
size: NA
V: TRBV7-2
CDR3: CASSSRGLADNEQFF
DNA: TGTGCCAGCAGCTCTAGAGGACTAGCTGACAATGAGCAGTTCTTC

J: TRBJ2-1
D: NA
size: NA
V: TRBV20-1
CDR3: CSANGGGYNEQFF
DNA: TGCAGTGCTAACGGGGGTGGATACAATGAGCAGTTCTTC

J: TRBJ2-7
D: TRBD2
size: NA
V: TRBV24-1
CDR3: CATSPGTSGTTNQQYF
DNA: TGTGCCACCAGTCCGGGGACTAGCGGGACGACTAATCAGCAGTACTTC

J: TRBJ2-7
D: NA
size: NA
V: TRBV19
CDR3: CASSNPSGTYEQYF
DNA: TGTGCCAGTAGTAACCCCTCCGGGACCTACGAGCAGTACTTC

J: TRBJ2-7
D: NA
size: once
V: TRBV20-1
CDR3: CSARDLLGRTSYEQYF
DNA: TGCAGTGCTAGAGATCTTTTAGGGCGGACCTCCTACGAGCAGTACTTC

J: TRBJ1-5
D: TRBD1
size: NA
V: TRBV29-1
CDR3: CSVSGTGSQPQHF
DNA: TGCAGCGTCTCCGGGACAGGGAGTCAGCCCCAGCATTTT

J: TRBJ2-1
D: NA
size: NA
V: TRBV30
CDR3: CAWSRDEGWQFF
DNA: TGTGCCTGGAGCAGGGACGAAGGCTGGCAGTTCTTC

J: TRBJ2-3
D: NA
size: NA
V: TRBV3-1
CDR3: CASSQDQARGTQYF
DNA: TGTGCCAGCAGCCAAGATCAGGCCCGTGGGACGCAGTATTTT

J: TRBJ2-5
D: NA
size: NA
V: TRBV29-1
CDR3: CSVRRWGQETQYF
DNA: TGCAGCGTTAGAAGGTGGGGACAAGAGACCCAGTACTTC

J: TRBJ2-3
D: NA
size: NA
V: TRBV5-1
CDR3: CASSLVTEPDTQYF
DNA: TGCGCCAGCAGCTTGGTGACGGAACCAGATACGCAGTATTTT

J: TRBJ2-4
D: NA
size: NA
V: TRBV29-1
CDR3: CSAQGHIQYF
DNA: TGCAGCGCTCAGGGTCACATTCAGTACTTC

J: TRBJ2-7
D: TRBD1
size: NA
V: TRBV27
CDR3: CASSLRQGSDEQYF
DNA: TGTGCCAGCAGTTTAAGACAGGGCAGCGACGAGCAGTACTTC

J: TRBJ1-2
D: TRBD1
size: NA
V: TRBV29-1
CDR3: CSVEDDRGYGYTF
DNA: TGCAGCGTTGAAGATGACAGGGGGTATGGCTACACCTTC

J: TRBJ1-1
D: NA
size: NA
V: TRBV7-2
CDR3: CASRSQVNTEAFF
DNA: TGTGCCAGCAGGTCCCAGGTGAACACTGAAGCTTTCTTT

J: TRBJ2-1
D: TRBD1
size: NA
V: TRBV7-3
CDR3: CASSTSEGGSTRNEQFF
DNA: TGTGCCAGCAGCACCTCTGAAGGGGGCTCGACTCGCAATGAGCAGTTCTTC

J: TRBJ2-7
D: NA
size: NA
V: TRBV7-2
CDR3: CASSFGLYEQYF
DNA: TGTGCCAGCAGCTTTGGCCTCTACGAGCAGTACTTC

J: TRBJ2-5
D: NA
size: medium-sized
V: TRBV5-1
CDR3: CASSLQETQYF
DNA: TGTGCCAGCAGCCTCCAAGAGACCCAGTACTTC